Following are 20 T cell receptor beta chains from one sample sequenced in a study of blood T cell repertoires in COVID-19. TCRdb's table, derived via immunoSEQ multiplex PCR, lists solely in-frame clones and lacks some. The repertoire holds under 250,000 clones, with 81% as singletons. The specimen was peripheral blood. These receptors were taken from an elderly woman with acute or convalescent COVID-19.

This chain connects TRBV5-1 to TRBJ2-3, with a tentative D call TRBD1 (5 bases). Germline lookup yields CDR1 SGHRS and CDR2 YFSETQ. V lost 5 bases to trimming and J lost 5 bases, with 12 bases between them. CDR3 length: 13 residues. The CDR3: CASSLGDIDTQYF. The CDR3 DNA reads as TGCGCCAGCAGTTTAGGGGATATAGATACGCAGTATTTT. The variable domain in full, completed from reference TRBV5-1 and TRBJ2-3, reads KAGVTQTPRYLIKTRGQQVTLSCSPISGHRSVSWYQQTPGQGLQFLFEYFSETQRNKGNFPGRFSGRQFSNSRSEMNVSTLELGDSALYLCASSLGDIDTQYFGPGTRLTVL.

This clone was picked up one time. The chain links TRBV5-1 to TRBJ1-2; D possibly corresponds to TRBD1 (6 bases). Looked up from germline, CDR1 is SGHRS and CDR2 is YFSETQ. The CDR3 is 13 amino acids. V lost 3 bases and J lost 4, with 10 bases in between. CDR3 amino acids: CASSSQTGYGYTF. The DNA of the CDR3 is TGCGCCAGCAGCTCCCAGACAGGCTATGGCTACACCTTC. The variable domain in full, completed from reference TRBV5-1 and TRBJ1-2, reads KAGVTQTPRYLIKTRGQQVTLSCSPISGHRSVSWYQQTPGQGLQFLFEYFSETQRNKGNFPGRFSGRQFSNSRSEMNVSTLELGDSALYLCASSSQTGYGYTFGSGTRLTVV.

The gene calls are TRBV27 and TRBJ1-4; 7 bases map to TRBD1. There are 16 residues in the CDR3. Trimming took 5 bases from V and 2 from J; bases not matched to a gene: 8. The germline gives CDR1 MNHEY, CDR2 SMNVEV (reference sequence). CDR3 DNA: TGTGCCAGCAGTAGAACACCGGGACAGACTAATGAAAAACTGTTTTTT. Translation: CASSRTPGQTNEKLFF.

V usage is TRBV12-3 or TRBV12-4 and J usage is TRBJ2-7; D unresolved. The CDR3 runs to 12 residues. Trimming stripped 6 bases from V and 0 bases from J, with 6 bases between. The CDR3 sequence: CASSHISYEQYF. The CDR3, as DNA: TGTGCCAGCAGCCACATCTCCTACGAGCAGTACTTC.

As DNA, the CDR3 is TGCAGCGTTGAAGATGGGAAGTGGGGACAGAGCCAAGAGACCCAGTACTTC. This encodes CSVEDGKWGQSQETQYF. The chain employs TRBV29-1 and TRBJ2-5; 7 nucleotides match TRBD1. CDR1 is SQVTM and CDR2 is ANQGSEA in the germline V gene. This CDR3 region has 17 residues. V lost 0 bases to trimming and J lost 1 base; unmatched junction nucleotides: 11.

About this clone: This same CDR3 is encoded by further DNA sequences in the sample. The chain uses TRBV24-1 and TRBJ2-3; D possibly corresponds to TRBD2 (6 bases). The V gene's germline CDR1 is KGHDR and CDR2 SFDVKD. This CDR3 has 15 amino acids. The V gene lost 0 bases and the J gene lost 1 base, with 7 bases spanning the gap. The CDR3 nucleotides read TGTGCCACCAGTGATTTGACGGGGGGCACAGATACGCAGTATTTT. This encodes CATSDLTGGTDTQYF.

The chain uses TRBV10-3 and TRBJ1-6, with TRBD1 identical over 7 bases. The V and J ends lost 6 bases and 0 bases, in that order; junction bases with no gene match: 2. The CDR3 length is 15 residues. Germline V gene data show CDR1 as ENHRY and CDR2 as SYGVKD. CDR3 coding DNA: TGTGCCATCAGGGGACAGAGCTCCTATAATTCACCCCTCCACTTT. This encodes CAIRGQSSYNSPLHF.

CDR3 in amino acids: CASSNRDREAFF. DNA of the CDR3: TGTGCCAGTAGTAACCGGGACAGGGAAGCTTTCTTT. The rearrangement joins TRBV19 to TRBJ1-1; 8 nucleotides match TRBD1. The CDR3 extends over 12 amino acids. The V segment lost 4 bases and the J segment 8 bases; nucleotides outside the gene matches: 3. CDR1 LNHDA and CDR2 SQIVND come from the germline V gene (reference sequence).

The chain uses TRBV1 and TRBJ1-2; the DNA was not used to check the table's D call, TRBD1. TRBV1 is a pseudogene. The CDR3 sequence is 17 residues long. DNA for the CDR3: TGCACCAGCAGCGGGCAAGGAGACAGGCAAATTAACTATGGCTACACCTTC. It encodes CTSSGQGDRQINYGYTF.

This clone was seen a single time. The genes are TRBV29-1 and TRBJ2-7, with D tentatively TRBD2 (6 bases). The CDR3 runs 12 residues. Between the trimmed V and J ends, which lost 7 bases and 4 bases, there was a span of 14 bases. Germline assignment: CDR1 SQVTM and CDR2 ANQGSEA. The CDR3 sequence: CSGGTSLYEQYF. The CDR3 nucleotides read TGCAGCGGGGGAACTAGCTTATACGAGCAGTACTTC.

In this sample, this clone turned up a few times. V and J are TRBV2 and TRBJ2-3; the D gene is possibly TRBD2 (5 bases). The V gene lost 2 bases and the J gene lost 3 bases, with 15 bases spanning the gap. The CDR3 loop spans 16 amino acids. Germline V gene lookup returns CDR1 SNHLY and CDR2 FYNNEI. Here the CDR3 DNA reads TGTGCCAGCAGTGAACGCAGTAGATCGGGGACAGATACGCAGTATTTT. This gives the protein CASSERSRSGTDTQYF.

Details on this clone: The same CDR3 also results from other DNA sequences found in this sample. The chain has TRBV3-1 (or the pseudogene TRBV3-2) and TRBJ2-3, with D maybe TRBD1 (6 bases). Trimming pared 4 bases from V and 1 base from J, leaving 9 bases between. Germline loops: CDR1 LGHDT, CDR2 YNNKEL (reference sequence). The CDR3 is 14 residues long. CDR3 sequence (DNA): TGTGCCAGCAGCCGGAACAGGGGCACAGATACGCAGTATTTT. This encodes CASSRNRGTDTQYF.

V usage is TRBV30 and J usage is TRBJ1-1; the D gene is possibly TRBD1 (6 bases). The CDR3 contains 13 residues. Germline V CDR1 and CDR2: GTSNPN, SVGIG (reference sequence). V dropped 3 bases and J dropped 3 bases, with 11 bases sitting between them. CDR3 protein: CAWSRGADTEAFF. DNA of the CDR3: TGTGCCTGGAGCCGGGGGGCCGACACTGAAGCTTTCTTT.

The gene calls are TRBV7-3 and TRBJ1-6; 8 bases align to TRBD1. Germline V gene sequence: CDR1 SGHTA, CDR2 FQGTGA. The V gene end was trimmed by 5 bases and the J gene end by 9 bases; junction bases not matched to a gene: 12. The CDR3 has 16 amino acids. The CDR3: CASSPEARGTGSPLHF. The CDR3 nucleotides read TGTGCCAGCAGCCCAGAAGCCAGGGGGACAGGTTCACCCCTCCACTTT. Supplemented by reference TRBV7-3 and TRBJ1-6, the full variable domain reads GAGVSQTPSNKVTEKGKYVELRCDPISGHTALYWYRQSLGQGPEFLIYFQGTGAADDSGLPNDRFFAVRPEGSVSTLKIQRTERGDSAVYLCASSPEARGTGSPLHFGNGTRLTVT.

This CDR3 is CASSVDWDSSSYEQYF. The CDR3 DNA is TGTGCCAGCAGCGTTGATTGGGACAGTAGCTCCTACGAGCAGTACTTC. This rearrangement joins TRBV9 to TRBJ2-7; 7 bases fit TRBD1. With V trimmed by 2 bases and J by 0 bases, 8 bases remained unmatched. This CDR3 contains 16 residues. Germline-derived CDR1 and CDR2 are SGDLS and YYNGEE.

The gene calls are TRBV6-5 and TRBJ1-3, with a possible D match to TRBD1 (6 bases). This CDR3 has 14 residues. Per germline, CDR1 MNHEY and CDR2 SVGAGI. The V and J ends lost 4 bases and 2 bases respectively, with 9 bases between them. CDR3 coding DNA: TGTGCCAGCAGTTCCACAGGGACTGGAAACACCATATATTTT. Translating it yields CASSSTGTGNTIYF.

The chain recombines TRBV6-5 with TRBJ2-7; 8 nucleotides align to TRBD2. There are 14 residues in the CDR3. Trimming at V came to 7 bases and at J to 3 bases, leaving 8 bases not matched to a gene. CDR1 is MNHEY, CDR2 SVGAGI, per germline. The CDR3 region has the DNA TGTGCCAGCACCTTAAGCGGGAGTGTCTACGAGCAGTACTTC. This gives the protein CASTLSGSVYEQYF.

The V call is TRBV5-1, the J call TRBJ1-1; D not certain. The CDR3 consists of 13 residues. From germline, CDR1 is SGHRS and CDR2 YFSETQ. V gave up 2 bases and J gave up 1 base, with 6 bases separating them. The DNA of the CDR3 is TGCGCCAGCAGCTTTCAGTGGAACACTGAAGCTTTCTTT. Translated: CASSFQWNTEAFF.

The rearrangement joins TRBV3-1 (or the pseudogene TRBV3-2) to TRBJ1-1; D gene uncertain. The V end was cut by 5 bases, the J end by 1 base, with 8 bases between. The CDR3 totals 13 residues. CDR1 is LGHDT and CDR2 is YNNKEL in the germline V gene (reference sequence). The CDR3, as DNA: TGTGCCAGCAGCGAACTTTCGAACACTGAAGCTTTCTTT. It codes for CASSELSNTEAFF.

This clone occurred once. The gene calls are TRBV3-1 (or the pseudogene TRBV3-2) and TRBJ2-1, with D possibly being TRBD1 (6 bases). Looked up from germline, CDR1 is LGHDT and CDR2 is YNNKEL (reference sequence). Trimming took off 6 bases at V and 1 base at J, with 13 bases between the two ends. This CDR3 has 15 amino acids. The CDR3 region is CASSRDRTSYNEQFF. As DNA, the CDR3 is TGTGCCAGCAGTCGCGACAGGACGTCCTACAATGAGCAGTTCTTC.